This TCR beta chain was recovered during a study of technical replicates of blood from a few donors. This table comes from immunoSEQ multiplex PCR, and its TCRdb copy is limited to in-frame clones, with some not included. The sample yields around 60,000 clones, 90% to 95% seen once. Germline CDR1 and CDR2: SGHVS and FNYEAQ. V lost 3 bases and J lost 3, with 12 bases in between. This CDR3 has 15 amino acids. The chain combines TRBV7-6 with TRBJ2-1; a possible D gene is TRBD1 (6 bases). This TCR came from a human donor in good health. Some clones in this sample may be carry-over from other donors' samples. Sequencing used PBMCs. This CDR3 reads CASSLGAAIYNEQFF. CDR3 DNA sequence: TGTGCCAGCAGCTTGGGGGCAGCGATCTACAATGAGCAGTTCTTC.